Presented here are 30 T cell receptor beta chains from one specimen sequenced in a study of T cells in Graves' hyperthyroidism and ophthalmopathy. The TCR beta CDR3 regions underwent amplification using RNA transcripts as the source. First-round RT-PCR targeting the TCR CDR3 was performed with the HTBI primer set. One entry per CDR3 protein, called by TCRdb with MiXCR from the multiplex PCR reads. This sample has 200,000 to 250,000 distinct CDR3 sequences; over 15% occur once, and the top ten carry 28%. The sequenced material came from blood. These receptors came from a woman between 18 and 29 years old with Graves' ophthalmopathy.

In its sample, this clonotype was seen a few times. The chain joins TRBV11-3 to TRBJ1-6; no clear D gene. With 0 bases removed from V and 14 bases from J, the gap between germline ends came to 20 bases. This CDR3 is 16 amino acids long. Germline V gene lookup returns CDR1 SGHNT and CDR2 YENEEA. The CDR3 DNA is TGTGCCAGCAGCTTAGATGGGCGGGTTGGGCCTGAAGCCCTCCACTTT. This gives the protein CASSLDGRVGPEALHF.

This clonotype was counted a few times. The genes are TRBV5-8 and TRBJ2-5; 13 bases match TRBD2. The ends lost 2 bases at V and 5 bases at J; junction bases unmatched: 3. Germline CDR1 is SGHTS and CDR2 is YDEGEE. This CDR3 spans 15 amino acids. As DNA, the CDR3 is TGTGCCAGCAGCTTAGAGACTAGCGGGGGGGAGACCCAGTACTTC. Amino acid sequence: CASSLETSGGETQYF.

This clonotype was counted many times. This rearrangement joins TRBV7-9 to TRBJ2-7; the D call may be TRBD1 or TRBD2 (6 bases each). This CDR3 has 15 amino acids. V lost 3 bases, J lost 2 bases, and 14 bases lay in between. Per germline, CDR1 SEHNR and CDR2 FQNEAQ (reference sequence). The CDR3 DNA reads as TGTGCCAGCAGCTTGGGGGGCGCGACCCCCTACGAGCAGTACTTC. Protein product: CASSLGGATPYEQYF.

The V gene is TRBV29-1, the J gene TRBJ2-1; 14 bases align to TRBD2. J lost 8 bases, V lost 6 bases, and 15 bases had no gene match. Per the germline V gene, CDR1 is SQVTM and CDR2 is ANQGSEA. This CDR3 has 17 amino acids. The CDR3 loop is CSVSYPGTSGSFDEQFF. CDR3 bases: TGCAGCGTCTCCTACCCCGGGACTAGCGGGAGCTTCGATGAGCAGTTCTTC.

This clonotype came up many times. The rearrangement uses TRBV28 and TRBJ1-2; TRBD1 is a possible D gene (5 bases). The V end was cut by 8 bases, the J end by 4 bases, with 20 bases between. This CDR3 has 15 amino acids. The germline CDR1 and CDR2 sequences are MDHEN and SYDVKM. CDR3 nucleotide sequence: TGTGCCAGCCGTCGAGCTAATGACAGAATCTATGGCTACACCTTC. Amino acid sequence: CASRRANDRIYGYTF.

In this sample, this clonotype turned up many times. A read error may account for a junction end that differs from germline. This chain links TRBV7-7 with TRBJ2-3; 7 bases map to TRBD2. There are 16 residues in the CDR3. Looked up from germline, CDR1 is SSHAT and CDR2 is FNYEAQ (reference sequence). The CDR3 here is CASSPMVVGGTDTQYF. The CDR3 nucleotides are TGTGCTAGCAGCCCGATGGTAGTGGGAGGGACAGATACGCAGTATTTT.

V and J are TRBV9 and TRBJ2-5; 11 bases map to TRBD2. The CDR3 extends over 17 amino acids. With 3 bases clipped from V and 1 base from J, the junction kept 8 bases outside the gene matches. The germline CDR1 and CDR2 sequences are SGDLS and YYNGEE. CDR3 loop: CASSEGASGGTQETQYF. The CDR3, as DNA: TGTGCCAGCAGCGAAGGAGCTAGCGGGGGGACCCAAGAGACCCAGTACTTC. Full variable domain (remainder filled in from reference TRBV9 and TRBJ2-5): DSGVTQTPKHLITATGQRVTLRCSPRSGDLSVYWYQQSLDQGLQFLIQYYNGEERAKGNILERFSAQQFPDLHSELNLSSLELGDSALYFCASSEGASGGTQETQYFGPGTRLLVL.

This clonotype occurred many times. The rearrangement joins TRBV3-1 to TRBJ1-5; 8 nucleotides align to TRBD1. The germline V gene has CDR1 LGHDT and CDR2 YNNKEL (reference sequence). The J segment lost 3 bases and the V segment lost 1 base, leaving 2 bases of the junction unmatched. The CDR3 consists of 15 residues. CDR3 DNA sequence: TGTGCCAGCAGCCAAGGGACAGGGTTCAATCAGCCCCAGCATTTT. Residues: CASSQGTGFNQPQHF.

This clonotype showed up many times. V gene TRBV5-1 combines with J gene TRBJ2-5; D uncertain. CDR1 and CDR2 from the germline V gene are SGHRS and YFSETQ. The CDR3 length is 11 residues. V lost 1 base to trimming and J lost 7 bases, with 5 bases between them. CDR3 residues: CASSLTATQYF. DNA for the CDR3: TGCGCCAGCAGCTTGACCGCGACCCAGTACTTC.

This clonotype has ten or more counts. The chain's CDR3 is CASSQADRANTGELFF. The CDR3 bases are TGTGCCAGCAGCCAAGCAGATCGCGCGAACACCGGGGAGCTGTTTTTT. The chain employs TRBV3-1 and TRBJ2-2; no firm D call. Trimming removed 1 base from V and 0 bases from J, with 9 bases in between. CDR3 length: 16 amino acids. CDR1 LGHDT and CDR2 YNNKEL come from the germline V gene (reference sequence). The full variable domain, its missing parts supplied by reference TRBV3-1 and TRBJ2-2, is DTAVSQTPKYLVTQMGNDKSIKCEQNLGHDTMYWYKQDSKKFLKIMFSYNNKELIINETVPNRFSPKSPDKAHLNLHINSLELGDSAVYFCASSQADRANTGELFFGEGSRLTVL.

This clonotype was seen repeatedly, ten times or more. The V gene is TRBV7-9, the J gene TRBJ1-6, with TRBD1 matching 7 bases. The CDR3 sequence is 15 residues long. Trimming removed 5 bases from V and 4 bases from J; junction bases left unmatched: 5. Germline V gene lookup returns CDR1 SEHNR and CDR2 FQNEAQ (reference sequence). The CDR3 here is CASSDGGQYNSPLHF. The DNA of the CDR3 is TGTGCCAGCAGCGATGGGGGACAGTATAATTCACCCCTCCACTTT.

This clonotype was recorded at least ten times. The chain has TRBV7-6 and TRBJ2-5; D unresolved. V gave up 3 bases and J gave up 2 bases, with 7 bases separating them. This CDR3 comprises 13 residues. Germline V gene data show CDR1 as SGHVS and CDR2 as FNYEAQ. The CDR3 loop reads CASSLQVQETQYF. CDR3 nucleotide sequence: TGTGCCAGCAGCTTGCAGGTACAAGAGACCCAGTACTTC.

This clonotype was counted ten times or more. This chain uses TRBV27 with TRBJ1-2; TRBD1 matches at 9 bases. Germline values: CDR1 MNHEY, CDR2 SMNVEV (reference sequence). This CDR3 spans 13 amino acids. V lost 5 bases to trimming and J lost 6 bases; unmatched junction nucleotides: 4. As DNA, the CDR3 is TGTGCCAGCAGTGCCACAGGGGGCCATGGCTACACCTTC. It yields the protein CASSATGGHGYTF.

This clonotype came up a few times. It may be a read error: a sequence one base away is much more abundant. V is TRBV6-1 and J is TRBJ1-4; D perhaps matches TRBD1 (6 bases). CDR1 MNHNS and CDR2 SASEGT come from the germline V gene. This CDR3 region has 15 residues. As DNA, the CDR3 is TGTGCCAACAGTGAATTCAGGGGTGCTAATGAAAAACTGTTTTTT. This translates into CANSEFRGANEKLFF.

The chain has TRBV12-3 or TRBV12-4 and TRBJ2-1; 9 nucleotides align to TRBD2. The length of the CDR3 is 13 residues. The trim removed 8 bases at V and 6 bases at J, leaving 5 bases unmatched. This CDR3 reads CASGLAGTNEQFF. The CDR3 bases are TGTGCCAGCGGGCTAGCGGGGACCAATGAGCAGTTCTTC.

This clonotype was observed a handful of times. The J gene is TRBJ1-3, the V gene TRBV6-1; D possibly corresponds to TRBD1 (6 bases). The CDR3 has 16 amino acids. Between the trimmed V and J ends, which lost 5 bases and 0 bases, there was a span of 14 bases. CDR1 is MNHNS and CDR2 is SASEGT in the germline V gene. The CDR3 spells CASSTGYTNSGNTIYF. As DNA, the CDR3 is TGTGCCAGCAGTACAGGGTATACTAACTCTGGAAACACCATATATTTT.

This clonotype was detected ten times or more. This chain links TRBV20-1 with TRBJ2-1; 10 bases agree with TRBD2. The germline CDR1 and CDR2 sequences are DFQATT and SNEGSKA (reference sequence). The CDR3 has 13 residues. Here the CDR3 reads CTESPSGGNEQFF. CDR3 DNA: TGCACCGAGTCTCCTAGCGGGGGAAATGAGCAGTTCTTC.

This clonotype came up many times. The chain employs TRBV7-9 and TRBJ1-2, with 7 bases identical to TRBD1. Germline-derived CDR1 and CDR2 are SEHNR and FQNEAQ (reference sequence). With V trimmed by 6 bases and J by 0 bases, 4 bases remained unmatched. This CDR3 has 14 residues. In DNA, the CDR3 is TGTGCCAGCAGACAGGGACAGCCTAACTATGGCTACACCTTC. This translates into CASRQGQPNYGYTF. Full variable domain (remainder filled in from reference TRBV7-9 and TRBJ1-2): DTGVSQNPRHKITKRGQNVTFRCDPISEHNRLYWYRQTLGQGPEFLTYFQNEAQLEKSRLLSDRFSAERPKGSFSTLEIQRTEQGDSAMYLCASRQGQPNYGYTFGSGTRLTVV.

V usage is TRBV7-2 and J usage is TRBJ2-5; 12 nucleotides match TRBD2. V trimming: 5 bases; J trimming: 6 bases; junction bases outside the gene matches: 10. This CDR3 comprises 16 residues. CDR1 is SGHTA, CDR2 FQGNSA, per germline. The CDR3 region is CASSPPLAGGLKTQYF. CDR3 sequence (DNA): TGTGCCAGCAGCCCGCCACTAGCGGGGGGATTGAAGACCCAGTACTTC.

This clonotype has ten or more counts. The chain links TRBV7-2 to TRBJ2-1; 12 positions agree with TRBD2. The CDR3 runs to 19 residues. Germline values: CDR1 SGHTA, CDR2 FQGNSA. V lost 5 bases and J lost 5; bases outside the gene matches: 16. CDR3 in amino acids: CASSPHQPFLAGGHNEQFF. CDR3 nucleotide sequence: TGTGCCAGCAGCCCGCACCAACCATTTCTAGCGGGAGGGCACAATGAGCAGTTCTTC.

Many counts were recorded for this clonotype. This chain connects TRBV9 to TRBJ1-1, with a tentative D call TRBD1 (5 bases). The CDR3 length is 14 residues. Germline V lookup: CDR1 SGDLS, CDR2 YYNGEE. V was pared by 0 bases and J by 0 bases, with 6 bases between. CDR3 in DNA: TGTGCCAGCAGCGTAGGAGGGGTGAACACTGAAGCTTTCTTT. Its translation: CASSVGGVNTEAFF.

This clonotype has ten or more counts. The rearrangement joins TRBV5-6 to TRBJ1-2; unclear D gene. The V end was cut by 0 bases, the J end by 8 bases, with 11 bases between. This CDR3 is 13 amino acids long. Per germline, CDR1 SGHDT and CDR2 YYEEEE. The CDR3 reads CASSLEGFRGYTF. The CDR3, as DNA: TGTGCCAGCAGCTTGGAGGGATTCCGGGGCTACACCTTC.

Details on this clonotype: Germline and junction disagree at one end, which may indicate a read error. J is TRBJ2-2 and V is TRBV20-1; the D gene is possibly TRBD2 (5 bases). Germline-derived CDR1 and CDR2 are DFQATT and SNEGSKA (reference sequence). The CDR3 covers 13 residues. CDR3 sequence reads: CSARDSSAGEPFF. CDR3 coding DNA: TGCAGTGCTAGAGATTCATCCGCCGGGGAGCCGTTTTTT.

The table lists this clonotype with many counts. V is TRBV5-1 and J is TRBJ1-2, with D perhaps TRBD1 (5 bases). The CDR3 spans 11 residues. The V gene lost 2 bases and the J gene lost 7 bases, with 6 bases spanning the gap. The germline V gene encodes CDR1 SGHRS and CDR2 YFSETQ. CDR3 region: CASSFGGGYTF. The CDR3 DNA reads TGCGCCAGCAGCTTTGGGGGTGGCTACACCTTC.

This clonotype was seen at least ten times. The gene calls are TRBV11-2 and TRBJ1-6; 9 bases line up with TRBD1. This CDR3 has 14 residues. Per germline, CDR1 SGHAT and CDR2 FQNNGV. The V gene end was trimmed by 6 bases and the J gene end by 6 bases; junction bases not matched to a gene: 3. CDR3 sequence: CASSGTGLNSPLHF. The CDR3 region has the DNA TGTGCCAGCAGTGGGACAGGGCTTAATTCACCCCTCCACTTT.

This clonotype was seen many times. The rearrangement links TRBV6-4 to TRBJ1-6, with 7 bases matching TRBD1. Per the germline V gene, CDR1 is MRHNA and CDR2 is SNTAGT. Unmatched junction bases numbered 9, after V lost 6 bases and J lost 7 bases. The length of the CDR3 is 15 residues. This chain's CDR3 is CASSLETGPNSPLHF. The CDR3 nucleotides are TGTGCCAGCAGCCTAGAGACAGGGCCCAATTCACCCCTCCACTTT.

Concerning this clonotype: With a much larger clone just one base away, this may be a read error. V usage is TRBV28 and J usage is TRBJ1-2; D uncertain. This CDR3 has 12 amino acids. Trimming shortened V by 6 bases and J by 4 bases, and 9 bases separated the two germline ends. Germline V CDR1 and CDR2: MDHEN, SYDVKM. This chain's CDR3 is CASRLKGYGYTF. The CDR3 DNA reads as TGTGCCAGCAGGTTAAAGGGCTATGGCTACACCTTC.

This clonotype was seen at least ten times. The chain combines TRBV27 with TRBJ1-1, with a weak D call TRBD1 (6 bases). CDR3 length: 16 amino acids. CDR1 MNHEY and CDR2 SMNVEV come from the germline V gene (reference sequence). Trimming removed 2 bases at V and 0 bases at J, with 13 bases between. The CDR3, as DNA: TGTGCCAGCAGTTTAATTCCAGGGGCGGTGAACACTGAAGCTTTCTTT. Protein product: CASSLIPGAVNTEAFF.

In its sample, this clonotype was seen many times. The chain links TRBV20-1 to TRBJ1-5, with D maybe TRBD1 (5 bases). Looked up from germline, CDR1 is DFQATT and CDR2 is SNEGSKA (reference sequence). The CDR3 spans 15 residues. The V and J ends lost 2 bases and 0 bases respectively, with 11 bases between them. CDR3 sequence reads: CSARPGGYSNQPQHF. The CDR3, as DNA: TGCAGTGCTAGACCCGGGGGATATAGCAATCAGCCCCAGCATTTT.

This clonotype was seen at least ten times. J is TRBJ1-1 and V is TRBV12-3 or TRBV12-4; 9 bases match TRBD1. The CDR3 sequence is 13 residues long. The V gene end was trimmed by 4 bases and the J gene end by 7 bases; junction bases not matched to a gene: 4. CDR3 residues: CASSYAGQGEAFF. The CDR3 coding sequence is TGTGCCAGCAGTTATGCGGGACAGGGTGAAGCTTTCTTT.